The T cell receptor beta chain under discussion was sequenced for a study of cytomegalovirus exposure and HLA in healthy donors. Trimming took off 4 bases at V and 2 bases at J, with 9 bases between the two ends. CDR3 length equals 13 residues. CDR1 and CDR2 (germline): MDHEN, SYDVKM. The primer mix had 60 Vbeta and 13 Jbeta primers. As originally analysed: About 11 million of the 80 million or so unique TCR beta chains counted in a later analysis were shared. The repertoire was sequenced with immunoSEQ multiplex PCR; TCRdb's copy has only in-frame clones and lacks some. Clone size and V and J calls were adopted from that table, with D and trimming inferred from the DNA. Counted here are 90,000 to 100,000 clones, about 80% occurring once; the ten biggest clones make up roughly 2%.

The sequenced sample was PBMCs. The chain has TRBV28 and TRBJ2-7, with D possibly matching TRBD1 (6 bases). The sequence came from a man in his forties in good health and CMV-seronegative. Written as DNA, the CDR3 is TGTGCCAGCAGTTCCCAGGGGCCCTACGAGCAGTACTTC. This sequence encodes CASSSQGPYEQYF.